The 20 T cell receptor beta chains reported below all come from one sample, sequenced in a study of cytomegalovirus exposure and HLA in healthy donors. Primers: 60 Vbeta forward and 13 Jbeta reverse. Here immunoSEQ multiplex PCR was the method, and the copy in TCRdb shows in-frame clones only, minus some. The table lists approximately 260,000 clones, roughly 91% of them singletons. Specimen: PBMCs. The receptors here all came from a girl aged 2 to 10 in good health and CMV-seronegative.

The J gene is TRBJ2-2, the V gene TRBV6-5, with 8 nucleotides matching TRBD1. V dropped 6 bases and J dropped 7; count of bases not matched to a gene: 10. The CDR3 is 15 amino acids. From germline, CDR1 is MNHEY and CDR2 SVGAGI. CDR3 sequence: CASRDGQGVHGELFF. The CDR3 DNA is TGTGCCAGCAGAGACGGACAGGGTGTGCACGGGGAGCTGTTTTTT.

This clone appeared a single time. The J gene is TRBJ2-7, the V gene TRBV7-9; weak D call: TRBD2 (6 bases). Germline lookup yields CDR1 SEHNR and CDR2 FQNEAQ (reference sequence). This CDR3 spans 15 amino acids. The V end was cut by 1 base, the J end by 5 bases, with 15 bases between. CDR3: CASSLGSRDFDEQYF. DNA for the CDR3: TGTGCCAGCAGCTTAGGTTCCAGGGACTTTGACGAGCAGTACTTC. Full variable domain (remainder filled in from reference TRBV7-9 and TRBJ2-7): DTGVSQNPRHKITKRGQNVTFRCDPISEHNRLYWYRQTLGQGPEFLTYFQNEAQLEKSRLLSDRFSAERPKGSFSTLEIQRTEQGDSAMYLCASSLGSRDFDEQYFGPGTRLTVT.

The table lists this clone with a few counts. The chain is built from TRBV6-9 and TRBJ1-1; D is unclear. Germline CDR1 reads MNHGY; CDR2 reads SVAAGI. This CDR3 has 11 residues. Trimming pared 7 bases from V and 11 bases from J, leaving 14 bases between. The CDR3 DNA is TGTGCCAGCAACCTCCAGATGAGGGCTTTCTTT. Its protein product is CASNLQMRAFF.

V and J are TRBV2 and TRBJ2-1; TRBD2 agrees at 13 bases. From germline, CDR1 is SNHLY and CDR2 FYNNEI. The CDR3 extends over 15 amino acids. V dropped 7 bases and J dropped 7; count of bases not matched to a gene: 7. CDR3 sequence (DNA): TGTGCCAGCACCCCACTAGCGGGAGGGCCGAATGAGCAGTTCTTC. This translates into CASTPLAGGPNEQFF. Full variable domain (missing parts from reference TRBV2 and TRBJ2-1): EPEVTQTPSHQVTQMGQEVILRCVPISNHLYFYWYRQILGQKVEFLVSFYNNEISEKSEIFDDQFSVERPDGSNFTLKIRSTKLEDSAMYFCASTPLAGGPNEQFFGPGTRLTVL.

J is TRBJ2-1 and V is TRBV7-6, with D possibly matching TRBD1 (6 bases). Germline V gene lookup returns CDR1 SGHVS and CDR2 FNYEAQ. Trimming took off 4 bases at V and 10 bases at J, with 17 bases between the two ends. The CDR3 covers 14 residues. The CDR3, as DNA: TGTGCCAGCAGCTCCAACAGGGAGACGGGCGAGCAGTTCTTC. Translation gives CASSSNRETGEQFF.

V gene TRBV6-1 combines with J gene TRBJ2-2; D gene ambiguous. This CDR3 region has 15 residues. Trimming cost V 3 bases and J 0 bases, with 8 bases left between them. Germline V gives CDR1 MNHNS, CDR2 SASEGT. The CDR3: CASSDFSPNTGELFF. CDR3 nucleotides: TGTGCCAGCAGTGATTTTTCTCCGAACACCGGGGAGCTGTTTTTT.

This clone has just one count. V gene TRBV21-1 combines with J gene TRBJ2-7; the table's TRBD2 call for D was not verified on the DNA. TRBV21-1 is labeled a pseudogene. The CDR3 spans 10 residues. CDR3 amino acids: CASMGLGLQF. CDR3 nucleotide sequence: TGTGCCAGCATGGGACTAGGACTCCAGTTC.

V gene TRBV10-1 combines with J gene TRBJ2-7; D is perhaps TRBD2 (6 bases). V lost 1 base and J lost 2, with 12 bases in between. The CDR3 contains 15 residues. Germline V gene sequence: CDR1 WNHNN, CDR2 SYGVQD (reference sequence). The CDR3 is CASSELAGPTYEQYF. In nucleotides, the CDR3 is TGCGCCAGCAGTGAGTTGGCGGGGCCGACCTACGAGCAGTACTTC.

V usage is TRBV19 and J usage is TRBJ1-5, with D possibly TRBD1 on 6 matching bases. This CDR3 is 13 amino acids long. V shed 10 bases and J shed 6 bases, with 16 bases lying between them. The germline CDR1 and CDR2 sequences are LNHDA and SQIVND (reference sequence). The CDR3 reads CAIQSGVGQPQHF. DNA for the CDR3: TGTGCCATTCAGTCAGGGGTGGGTCAGCCCCAGCATTTT.

This chain uses TRBV5-1 with TRBJ2-3; D is undetermined. Germline V gene lookup returns CDR1 SGHRS and CDR2 YFSETQ. CDR3 size: 17 residues. V was cut by 0 bases and J by 0 bases, with 14 bases left in between. Here the CDR3 DNA reads TGCGCCAGCAGCTTGGCCTTCTGGTTGACTAGCACAGATACGCAGTATTTT. This codes for CASSLAFWLTSTDTQYF.

The V call is TRBV5-5, the J call TRBJ2-5, with 7 positions matching TRBD1. This CDR3 is built from 13 residues. Germline CDR1 SGHKS, CDR2 YYEKEE (reference sequence). V shed 7 bases and J 1 base; nucleotides not matched to a gene: 4. CDR3 in DNA: TGTGCCAGCGACAGGGATCTCCAAGAGACCCAGTACTTC. The encoded protein is CASDRDLQETQYF. Complete variable domain (other parts from reference TRBV5-5 and TRBJ2-5): DAGVTQSPTHLIKTRGQQVTLRCSPISGHKSVSWYQQVLGQGPQFIFQYYEKEERGRGNFPDRFSARQFPNYSSELNVNALLLGDSALYLCASDRDLQETQYFGPGTRLLVL.

The chain recombines TRBV7-6 with TRBJ2-1, with TRBD1 as a possible D gene (6 bases). Germline lookup yields CDR1 SGHVS and CDR2 FNYEAQ. V shed 1 base and J shed 7 bases, with 8 bases lying between them. The CDR3 spans 13 residues. The chain's CDR3 is CASSLGGLNEQFF. The CDR3 nucleotides read TGTGCCAGCAGCTTAGGGGGGCTGAATGAGCAGTTCTTC.

The chain links TRBV5-1 to TRBJ2-7; D gene uncertain. Germline assignment: CDR1 SGHRS and CDR2 YFSETQ. The CDR3 contains 15 residues. The V end lost 4 bases, the J end lost 0 bases, and 14 bases lay between the germline ends. The CDR3 protein is CASSPIYGSSYEQYF. The CDR3 DNA reads as TGCGCCAGCAGCCCCATATATGGTAGCTCCTACGAGCAGTACTTC.

V and J are TRBV5-1 and TRBJ2-2, with 9 bases lining up with TRBD2. The germline CDR1 and CDR2 sequences are SGHRS and YFSETQ. The CDR3 loop spans 17 amino acids. V lost 4 bases to trimming and J lost 0 bases; unmatched junction nucleotides: 7. CDR3 nucleotide sequence: TGCGCCAGCAGCCTCCGTATAGCGGGGGCGAACACCGGGGAGCTGTTTTTT. Translation: CASSLRIAGANTGELFF. Full variable domain (rest looked up from reference TRBV5-1 and TRBJ2-2): KAGVTQTPRYLIKTRGQQVTLSCSPISGHRSVSWYQQTPGQGLQFLFEYFSETQRNKGNFPGRFSGRQFSNSRSEMNVSTLELGDSALYLCASSLRIAGANTGELFFGEGSRLTVL.

The chain couples TRBV14 to TRBJ2-1; 11 bases agree with TRBD2. There are 22 residues in the CDR3. Per germline, CDR1 SGHDN and CDR2 FVKESK. Trimming removed 1 base from V and 6 bases from J; junction bases left unmatched: 23. The CDR3 region has the DNA TGTGCCAGCAGCCAAGGGATTTTAGCGGGAGGGTCAATGACCCCGGGCGCCAATGAGCAGTTCTTC. As protein: CASSQGILAGGSMTPGANEQFF.

The chain is built from TRBV27 and TRBJ1-2; D unclear. Germline CDR1 and CDR2: MNHEY and SMNVEV (reference sequence). The V gene lost 6 bases and the J gene lost 1 base, with 12 bases spanning the gap. The CDR3 extends over 14 amino acids. In DNA, the CDR3 is TGTGCCAGCAGCCAAGGAGGCATTAACTATGGCTACACCTTC. This sequence encodes CASSQGGINYGYTF.

The genes are TRBV27 and TRBJ1-2, with D tentatively TRBD1 (5 bases). Germline CDR1 reads MNHEY; CDR2 reads SMNVEV (reference sequence). Deletions cut 4 bases from V and 6 bases from J, with 12 bases between. This CDR3 spans 13 amino acids. The CDR3 loop reads CASSSMEGNGYTF. The CDR3 coding sequence is TGTGCCAGCAGTTCCATGGAGGGGAATGGCTACACCTTC.

J is TRBJ1-5 and V is TRBV6-1; D call uncertain. The CDR3 contains 11 residues. Trimming left V 3 bases short and J 10 bases short, with 7 bases between. Germline CDR1 and CDR2: MNHNS and SASEGT. CDR3 DNA sequence: TGTGCCAGCAGTGACCGGGTCCCCCAGCATTTT. Translation: CASSDRVPQHF.

This sequence joins TRBV2 and TRBJ2-3; 11 nucleotides match TRBD1. Looked up from germline, CDR1 is SNHLY and CDR2 is FYNNEI. CDR3 length: 14 residues. Trimming cost V 5 bases and J 6 bases; bases outside gene matches: 4. CDR3 in amino acids: CASSSDRGRDTQYF. The CDR3 coding sequence is TGTGCCAGCAGTTCGGACAGGGGGCGCGATACGCAGTATTTT.

This clone came up once. V usage is TRBV6-1 and J usage is TRBJ1-1; possible D gene TRBD1, 5 bases. The CDR3 contains 14 residues. The V gene's germline CDR1 is MNHNS and CDR2 SASEGT. The germline V and J ends were trimmed by 5 bases and 5 bases, with 15 bases remaining between them. This CDR3 is CASSSTRAGTEAFF. The CDR3 coding sequence is TGTGCCAGCAGTAGTACCAGGGCTGGAACTGAAGCTTTCTTT.